Listed below are T cell receptor beta chains from one sample, sequenced in a study of beta chain features in type 1 diabetes. Clones were read by immunoSEQ multiplex PCR, and TCRdb kept only the in-frame ones, dropping some. The sample shows about 160,000 clones, around 7.9% of them seen only once. The sequencing input was central memory CD4+ T cells from blood. The receptors stem from a man aged 18 to 29 with type 1 diabetes. Both conserved end residues are part of each CDR3. The D gene is left open where the match is weak. Only part of the rows carry a size: once, few, many, or a class if the clone is expanded.

clone_size d_call j_call v_call cdr3_nt cdr3_aa
few TRBD1 TRBJ1-1 TRBV28 TGTGCCAGCAGACCGGACAGGGGGTTAAACACTGAAGCTTTCTTT CASRPDRGLNTEAFF
many . TRBJ1-3 TRBV30 TGTGCCTGGAGACGACAGACAATCGGGCCTGGAAACACCATATATTTT CAWRRQTIGPGNTIYF
few TRBD2 TRBJ2-7 TRBV5-6 TGTGCCAGCAGCCCTTCGGCGGGAGCTTCCTACGAGCAGTACTTC CASSPSAGASYEQYF
. TRBD2 TRBJ2-7 TRBV29-1 TGCAGCGCCGCCGGGACTAGCGGGATCAACGAGCAGTACTTC CSAAGTSGINEQYF
few . TRBJ2-3 TRBV11-2 TGTGCCAGCAGCTTACGTGGGGGGACGACCACAGATACGCAGTATTTT CASSLRGGTTTDTQYF
. . TRBJ1-1 TRBV18 TGTGCCAGCTCACCAGGAGTCCGAGAGAACACTGAAGCTTTCTTT CASSPGVRENTEAFF
. . TRBJ1-1 TRBV28 TGTGCCAGCAGTTTAAAGACGGGAGCCGGAGGGAACACTGAAGCTTTCTTT CASSLKTGAGGNTEAFF
few TRBD2 TRBJ2-3 TRBV28 TGTGCCAGCAGACCATCACTAGCGGGAGCAGATACGCAGTATTTT CASRPSLAGADTQYF
few TRBD1 TRBJ1-2 TRBV7-9 TGTGCCAGCAGCTGGGACAGGGTGGGCTATGGCTACACCTTC CASSWDRVGYGYTF
. . TRBJ1-4 TRBV6-6 TGTGCCAGCAGTTTACAACAGGCTAATGAAAAACTGTTTTTT CASSLQQANEKLFF
few TRBD2 TRBJ2-1 TRBV6-5 TGTGCCAGCAGGAAACCGACTAGCGGGTGGAATGAGCAGTTCTTC CASRKPTSGWNEQFF
. TRBD1 TRBJ1-5 TRBV5-1 TGCGCCAGCAGCTTGTCAGGGGGCTATGTCCAGCCCCAGCATTTT CASSLSGGYVQPQHF
few . TRBJ2-1 TRBV5-1 TGCGCCAGCAGCTTGTCTTTAGTTGACAATGAGCAGTTCTTC CASSLSLVDNEQFF
. . TRBJ1-4 TRBV9 TGTGCCAGCAGCGTCAACCCGGGGGAAAAACTGTTTTTT CASSVNPGEKLFF
. . TRBJ2-4 TRBV28 TGTGCCAGCAGTTTTGGGGCGACCCTAGCCAAAAACATTCAGTACTTC CASSFGATLAKNIQYF
. . TRBJ2-2 TRBV14 TGTGCCAGCAGCCCTAGGGGACAATCAACACCCGGGGAGCTGTTTTTT CASSPRGQSTPGELFF
few . TRBJ1-2 TRBV6-5 TGTGCCAGCAGTTACACCCGCGGGGGACACTATGGCTACACCTTC CASSYTRGGHYGYTF
few TRBD2 TRBJ2-3 TRBV29-1 TGCTCCGGGGGGGCTAGCACAGATACGCAGTATTTT CSGGASTDTQYF
few . TRBJ1-4 TRBV28 TGTGCCAGCAGAGGGATCGGGGCTAATGAAAAACTGTTTTTT CASRGIGANEKLFF
few TRBD2 TRBJ2-1 TRBV19 TGTGCCAGTAGTATTCGGCTAGCAAGGGGAGGGGAGCAGTTCTTC CASSIRLARGGEQFF
. TRBD2 TRBJ2-3 TRBV27 TGTGCCAGCAGTTCACTAGAGAGGACTAGGAGAGATACGCAGTATTTT CASSSLERTRRDTQYF
many TRBD2 TRBJ2-7 TRBV4-2 TGTGCCAGCAGCCGAGAGGGAACTAGCGGTTCCTACGAGCAGTACTTC CASSREGTSGSYEQYF
few . TRBJ2-7 TRBV28 TGTGCCAGCAGTGACCCCAGAGGGTCAGCCTCCTACGAGCAGTACTTC CASSDPRGSASYEQYF
many . TRBJ2-7 TRBV5-1 TGCGCCAGCGGAACAGGGTACTACGAGCAGTACTTC CASGTGYYEQYF
few . TRBJ2-5 TRBV25-1 TGTGCCAGCAGTGCCTCCGGGACAACCTGGGGGGGGACCCAGTACTTC CASSASGTTWGGTQYF
. TRBD1 TRBJ1-5 TRBV7-9 TGTGCCAGCAGCGAGGGACAGCCGGGGAATCAGCCCCAGCATTTT CASSEGQPGNQPQHF
. TRBD1 TRBJ1-6 TRBV2 TGTGCCACCCGACAGGGACCAAATTCACCCCTCCACTTT CATRQGPNSPLHF
. . TRBJ2-1 TRBV6-5 TGTGCCAGCAGACCCCGTGACAGGGACTCTGAGCAGTTCTTC CASRPRDRDSEQFF
. TRBD1 TRBJ1-2 TRBV14 TGTGCCAGCAGCCTCGGGACAGGGACGAAGGACTATGGCTACACCTTC CASSLGTGTKDYGYTF
few TRBD2 TRBJ2-1 TRBV27 TGTGCCAGCAGTAGACTAGCGGGAGGGGTCCATGAGCAGTTCTTC CASSRLAGGVHEQFF
. . TRBJ1-1 TRBV28 TGTGCCAGCAGTTTGGTCACAAACACTGAAGCTTTCTTT CASSLVTNTEAFF
. . TRBJ2-1 TRBV4-1 TGCGCCAGCAGCCAACCGTGGACGGGGAGCTCCTACAATGAGCAGTTCTTC CASSQPWTGSSYNEQFF
. . TRBJ2-1 TRBV30 TGTGCCTGGAGTGTACTATCCATCGGCTGGAGGAAAGATGAGCAGTTCTTC CAWSVLSIGWRKDEQFF
few . TRBJ1-2 TRBV5-4 TGTGCCAGCAGCAATGGACAGAGGAACTATGGCTACACCTTC CASSNGQRNYGYTF
. TRBD2 TRBJ2-5 TRBV5-1 TGCGCCAGCAGCCCTGGGACTAGCGGGAGCCAAGAGACCCAGTACTTC CASSPGTSGSQETQYF
. . TRBJ1-2 TRBV10-3 TGTGCCATCAGTGACGGGCAGGAGGGCGGCTACACCTTC CAISDGQEGGYTF
few . TRBJ1-2 TRBV5-4 TGTGCCAGCAGCTCCAGGGAAGCCCATGGCTACACCTTC CASSSREAHGYTF
few . TRBJ2-3 TRBV5-6 TGTGCCAGCAGCTCGAGGCCGGTCGCCACAGATACGCAGTATTTT CASSSRPVATDTQYF
. . TRBJ1-2 TRBV28 TGTGCCAGCAGTTTAGCTCAGGGCTATGGCTACACCTTC CASSLAQGYGYTF
few TRBD2 TRBJ2-5 TRBV28 TGTGCCAGCAGTTTACCCGCGGGAGGGGTGGAGACCCAGTACTTC CASSLPAGGVETQYF
few TRBD1 TRBJ2-7 TRBV7-2 TGTGCCAGCAGCTTCGCATGGACAGGGGACGAGCAGTACTTC CASSFAWTGDEQYF
few . TRBJ1-1 TRBV7-2 TGTGCCAGCAGCTTAGTCCAGGGGATGAAGGGGACTGAAGCTTTCTTT CASSLVQGMKGTEAFF
few TRBD2 TRBJ2-1 TRBV4-3 TGCGCCAGCAGCCCCCCTGAAGCGGGGGGGCCGGGTGAGCAGTTCTTC CASSPPEAGGPGEQFF
few TRBD1 TRBJ1-3 TRBV5-1 TGCGCCAGCAGCTTTGACAGGGGCGCTGGAAACACCATATATTTT CASSFDRGAGNTIYF
. . TRBJ2-7 TRBV5-1 TGCGCCAGCAGCTTGTCTCCCGGACAGATATACGAGCAGTACTTC CASSLSPGQIYEQYF
few TRBD1 TRBJ2-3 TRBV4-3 TGCGCCAGCAGCCAGAGACAGGGGACAACAGATACGCAGTATTTT CASSQRQGTTDTQYF
. TRBD1 TRBJ1-4 TRBV11-2 TGTGCCAGCAGCTTCAACCGGGACAGACGTGAAAAACTGTTTTTT CASSFNRDRREKLFF
. . TRBJ2-7 TRBV30 TGTGCCTGGATGAGAGGTTCAGACGAGCAGTACTTC CAWMRGSDEQYF
few . TRBJ2-5 TRBV29-1 TGCAGCGTTGAAAAACAGGAACAAGAGACCCAGTACTTC CSVEKQEQETQYF
few . TRBJ2-2 TRBV30 TGTGCCTGGAGTGAAATTACTACCGGGGAGCTGTTTTTT CAWSEITTGELFF
few . TRBJ2-7 TRBV5-4 TGTGCCAGCAGTAAACCGGGGGGCCTTACCTACGAGCAGTACTTC CASSKPGGLTYEQYF
few . TRBJ1-1 TRBV7-9 TGTGCCAGCAATACAGACAGGCTGATGAACACTGAAGCTTTCTTT CASNTDRLMNTEAFF
. TRBD1 TRBJ2-7 TRBV7-2 TGTGCCAGCAGCTTCGGGACAGGGGGCTACGAGCAGTACTTC CASSFGTGGYEQYF
few . TRBJ2-5 TRBV7-2 TGTGCCAGCAGCTTATACACGGGGACCCAGTACTTC CASSLYTGTQYF
few TRBD1 TRBJ1-5 TRBV28 TGTGCCAGCCGCCTGTACGGGACAGGCAATCAGCCCCAGCATTTT CASRLYGTGNQPQHF
few TRBD2 TRBJ2-3 TRBV5-1 TGCGCCAGCCAGACTAGCGGGTCCGCAGATACGCAGTATTTT CASQTSGSADTQYF
. TRBD1 TRBJ2-1 TRBV7-2 TGTGCCAGCAGCTTAGATCGACAGGGGGCCTACAATGAGCAGTTCTTC CASSLDRQGAYNEQFF
. . TRBJ2-4 TRBV12-5 TGTGCTAGTGGGCGTTCCGGAGGCATTCAGTACTTC CASGRSGGIQYF
. TRBD2 TRBJ2-3 TRBV2 TGTGCCAGCAGTGATCAGGGCGGGGGGGCCGGAGATACGCAGTATTTT CASSDQGGGAGDTQYF